This record covers a single T cell receptor (beta chain). Antigen unknown. The sample belongs to a study of shared clonotypes between healthy human individuals. Points from the study as a whole: What naive subsets generally showed was a larger estimated richness than memory subsets showed. The naive CD4 repertoires of several donors were compared, and around 5% of clonotypes were shared.

Authors' processing steps: Filtering of immunoSEQ junctional sequences could not match full-length read filtering. Profiled with immunoSEQ multiplex PCR; TCRdb holds only in-frame clones, not every one. From that table come the V and J calls and clone size; the DNA was used to work out D and trimming. In the table there are 550,000 to 800,000 clones, less than 85% of which are singletons. V gave up 0 bases and J gave up 6 bases, with 9 bases separating them. Germline V gives CDR1 SEHNR, CDR2 FQNEAQ (reference sequence). The CDR3 runs 14 residues. This receptor was identified in a woman younger than 45 in good health. Sequencing was done on a sample of memory CD4+ T cells sorted from blood. The subset: CD45RA-negative fraction. The V gene is TRBV7-9, the J gene TRBJ1-5, with D perhaps TRBD1 (5 bases). CDR3 sequence: CASSLAAGSQPQHF. In DNA form, the CDR3 reads TGTGCCAGCAGCTTAGCGGCAGGGAGTCAGCCCCAGCATTTT.